In this sample, the clone carrying this T cell receptor (beta chain) turned up once. Its target is not known. These data come from a study of regulatory T cells. Study-wide points: In patients, unique TRB V-J pairs were restricted and V/J usage skewed, especially in Tregs. In CD3G deficiency, regulatory T cells had lower Shannon diversity than autologous conventional CD4+ and control regulatory cells.

The junction had 14 bases not matched to a gene; V was cut back by 5 bases and J by 2 bases. Germline values: CDR1 LNHDA, CDR2 SQIVND (reference sequence). The CDR3 sequence is 18 residues long. The primer mix had 52 TRBV and 13 TRBJ primers. The method was immunoSEQ multiplex PCR; TCRdb's version includes in-frame clones alone and lacks a portion of them. The sample lists some 6,100 clones, around 87% occurring once. Patients aged 2 to 39 years had fewer naive and more memory CD4+ and CD8+ T cells. The material sequenced was CD4+ Tregs sorted from blood. The source is a person under 30 with CD3G deficiency. This chain connects TRBV19 to TRBJ2-2, with 7 nucleotides matching TRBD2. CDR3 residues: CASSARGPSGPNTGELFF. The CDR3 DNA follows: TGTGCCAGTAGTGCCCGAGGGCCTAGCGGCCCTAACACCGGGGAGCTGTTTTTT.